These T cell receptor beta chains were read from a single sample in a study of blood T cell repertoires in COVID-19. The protocol was immunoSEQ multiplex PCR, while the TCRdb copy is restricted to in-frame clones and leaves out a portion. The sample contains hundreds of thousands of clones, around nine tenths of which appear only once. The material sequenced was PBMCs or T cells enriched from blood (not recorded which). These receptors were taken from a young woman who had recovered from COVID-19. Each CDR3 is given with its conserved first and last residue. A D gene is named only where the DNA matches it firmly. Clone size is not always given. Where it is, it says once, few, many or a class for expanded clones.

.,.,TRBV6-4,TRBJ2-3,TGTGCCAGCAGTGACTCCCCGGAGCCCACAGATACGCAGTATTTT,CASSDSPEPTDTQYF
TRBD1,.,TRBV6-5,TRBJ2-7,TGTGCCAGCAGTCCAACAGGGGGACCCATGTACGAGCAGTACTTC,CASSPTGGPMYEQYF
TRBD1,once,TRBV7-2,TRBJ1-1,TGTGCCAGCAGCTTAGCCAGGGGGGACCTTGGAGCTTTCTTT,CASSLARGDLGAFF
.,.,TRBV12-3/TRBV12-4,TRBJ2-5,TGTGCCAGCAGTTTCCAAACTCAAGAGACCCAGTACTTC,CASSFQTQETQYF
TRBD1,.,TRBV4-1,TRBJ2-2,TGCGCCAGCAGCCATAGGGACAGGGGCGACGGGGAGCTGTTTTTT,CASSHRDRGDGELFF
.,.,TRBV27,TRBJ1-6,TGTGCCAGCAGTTTTCAGAATTCACCCCTCCACTTT,CASSFQNSPLHF
TRBD2,.,TRBV19,TRBJ2-7,TGTGCCAGTAGTATCGGGATTAGCGGGAAGGGATACGAGCAGTACTTC,CASSIGISGKGYEQYF
.,.,TRBV4-1,TRBJ1-1,TGCGCCAGCAGCCAACGAGGGGAAGCTTTCTTT,CASSQRGEAFF
.,once,TRBV7-9,TRBJ2-3,TGTGCCAGCAGCTTAAGGTTGGCGGGATCCACAGATACGCAGTATTTT,CASSLRLAGSTDTQYF
.,.,TRBV4-1,TRBJ2-2,TGCGCCAGCAGGAATACTGGGACACCCGGTGGCGGGGAGCTGTTTTTT,CASRNTGTPGGGELFF
.,.,TRBV5-1,TRBJ2-7,TGCGCCAGCAGCTTGCCCAACTCCTACGAGCAGTACTTC,CASSLPNSYEQYF
.,once,TRBV7-9,TRBJ1-1,TGTGCCAGCAGCTTAGAACTCAACACTGAAGCTTTCTTT,CASSLELNTEAFF
.,.,TRBV4-2,TRBJ1-4,TGTGCCAGCAGCTCAAGTCGGGCAGGGGCCGAAAAACTGTTTTTT,CASSSSRAGAEKLFF
.,.,TRBV12-5,TRBJ1-2,TGTGCTAGTGGTTTGGCCCTCCACGATGGCGGCTACACCTTC,CASGLALHDGGYTF
TRBD2,few,TRBV10-2,TRBJ2-3,TGCGCCAGCAGCGTAGCGGGGGGTCATGCAGATACGCAGTATTTT,CASSVAGGHADTQYF
TRBD1,.,TRBV28,TRBJ2-1,TGTGCCAGCAGTTTCGCCGGGACAGGGTTGGGCAATGAGCAGTTCTTC,CASSFAGTGLGNEQFF
.,once,TRBV12-5,TRBJ2-2,TGTGCTAGTGGTTTGGTACTGGGGGGAAGCACCGGGGAGCTGTTTTTT,CASGLVLGGSTGELFF
.,.,TRBV20-1,TRBJ1-6,TGCAGTGCTAGTACGGGGGGAACTAATAATTCACCCCTCCACTTT,CSASTGGTNNSPLHF
TRBD1,.,TRBV27,TRBJ2-7,TGTGCCAGCAGCCCTCGACAGGGGAATGAGCAGTACTTC,CASSPRQGNEQYF
TRBD2,few,TRBV28,TRBJ2-7,TGTGCCAGCAACCTGGATAGCGGGAGCCACGAGCAGTACTTC,CASNLDSGSHEQYF
TRBD1,.,TRBV6-5,TRBJ1-6,TGTGCCAGCTGTTTGGACAGGGGTACTAATTCACCCCTCCACTTT,CASCLDRGTNSPLHF
TRBD1,.,TRBV7-9,TRBJ1-6,TGTGCCAGCAGCTTATATACGGGACAGGGGAGCTCCTATAATTCACCCCTCCACTTT,CASSLYTGQGSSYNSPLHF
.,.,TRBV6-5,TRBJ2-3,TGTGCCAGCAGTTATCGACAGGCCACAGATACGCAGTATTTT,CASSYRQATDTQYF
TRBD1,.,TRBV3-1/TRBV3-2,TRBJ1-2,TGTGCCAGCAGCCTGGGACAGATTAACTATGGCTACACCTTC,CASSLGQINYGYTF
TRBD1,.,TRBV10-1,TRBJ2-7,TGCGCCAGCAGTCTCGGGACAGGTGCCTCCTACGAGCAGTACTTC,CASSLGTGASYEQYF
TRBD2,.,TRBV27,TRBJ2-2,TGTGCCAGCAGTCAACCCCCCGGGAGGCACACCGGGGAGCTGTTTTTT,CASSQPPGRHTGELFF
.,few,TRBV19,TRBJ2-1,TGTGCCAGTAGTATGAGACTCCCACGGGATGAGCAGTTCTTC,CASSMRLPRDEQFF
.,few,TRBV14,TRBJ2-2,TGTGCCAGCAGCCAAGATGTGCGGACTATGTTGTTTTTT,CASSQDVRTMLFF
.,few,TRBV27,TRBJ1-3,TGTGCCAGCAGTTTATCATGGAGCTCTGGAAACACCATATATTTT,CASSLSWSSGNTIYF
TRBD1,.,TRBV14,TRBJ1-6,TGTGCCAGCAGCCAAGCAGGGGGACCCCTCCACTTT,CASSQAGGPLHF
TRBD1,once,TRBV5-6,TRBJ2-5,TGTGCCAGCAGCTCTCTCGGGACAGACAAAGAGACCCAGTACTTC,CASSSLGTDKETQYF
TRBD2,.,TRBV24-1,TRBJ2-1,TGTGCCACCACGGGGGGAACCTACAATGAGCAGTTCTTC,CATTGGTYNEQFF
.,.,TRBV7-9,TRBJ1-2,TGTGCCAGCAGCCCCTCAGGCAGCGGAGGTGGCTACACCTTC,CASSPSGSGGGYTF
.,.,TRBV12-3/TRBV12-4,TRBJ1-4,TGTGCCAGCAGTTTTGGGGGGGATGAAAAACTGTTTTTT,CASSFGGDEKLFF
.,.,TRBV7-9,TRBJ2-1,TGTGCCAGCAGCTTAGGGGGCACGCAGGTCAATGAGCAGTTCTTC,CASSLGGTQVNEQFF
.,.,TRBV29-1,TRBJ2-1,TGCAGCGTTGTGGGCAGGGAGCAGTTCTTC,CSVVGREQFF
.,few,TRBV18,TRBJ2-1,TGTGCCAGCTCACCATTCCGTCCAGGGCTCTACAATGAGCAGTTCTTC,CASSPFRPGLYNEQFF
.,.,TRBV28,TRBJ2-1,TGTGCCAGCAGTTCCGGGGTGGGGTTGTTAATCGATGAGCAGTTCTTC,CASSSGVGLLIDEQFF
.,.,TRBV7-3,TRBJ2-5,TGTGCCAGCAGCAAAAATAGCGTAGAGACCCAGTACTTC,CASSKNSVETQYF
TRBD1,.,TRBV7-3,TRBJ2-2,TGTGCCAGCAGCACCCGGACAGGGGCTAGCACCGGGGAGCTGTTTTTT,CASSTRTGASTGELFF
.,.,TRBV20-1,TRBJ1-2,TGCAGGGTGGCAACCGTTTATGGCTACACCTTC,CRVATVYGYTF
TRBD1,.,TRBV5-6,TRBJ1-2,TGTGCCAGCAGCTTGTTAGGGGGCTTCTCTAATCAGGGCTATGGCTACACCTTC,CASSLLGGFSNQGYGYTF
TRBD2,.,TRBV6-2/TRBV6-3,TRBJ2-7,TGTGCCAGCAGTGGAGCTAGCGGGGGAAGAAACGAGCAGTACTTC,CASSGASGGRNEQYF
TRBD2,.,TRBV13,TRBJ2-7,TGTGCCAGCAGCAAGGGGACTAGCGGGAGGGCCTACGGGGAGCAGTACTTC,CASSKGTSGRAYGEQYF
.,.,TRBV19,TRBJ2-7,TGTGCCAGTAGTATAGGAGCCGGCGAGCAGTACTTC,CASSIGAGEQYF
.,.,TRBV11-2,TRBJ2-1,TGTGCCAGCAGCTTACCAGGTCGCAATGAGCAGTTCTTC,CASSLPGRNEQFF
TRBD1,once,TRBV3-1/TRBV3-2,TRBJ1-2,TGTGCCAGCAGCCAGGGGACAGGGAATGGCTACACCTTC,CASSQGTGNGYTF
.,.,TRBV28,TRBJ1-1,TGTGCCAGCAATCGGGGGGGGACCCTGAACACTGAAGCTTTCTTT,CASNRGGTLNTEAFF
TRBD1,.,TRBV10-3,TRBJ2-2,TGTGCCATCAGTGAGAAAACAGGGGGCTCCGGGGAGCTGTTTTTT,CAISEKTGGSGELFF
.,.,TRBV19,TRBJ1-1,TGTGCCACCAGACAAGACGGAAGACAAAGGATGAACACTGAAGCTTTCTTT,CATRQDGRQRMNTEAFF
TRBD1,few,TRBV7-2,TRBJ1-3,TGTGCCAGCAGCTTAGCTTCAGGGGGCTCCTTGGGCAACACCATATATTTT,CASSLASGGSLGNTIYF
TRBD2,.,TRBV24-1,TRBJ2-1,TGTGCCACCAGTCCACTAGCGGGAGCGAGGGAGCAGTTCTTC,CATSPLAGAREQFF
TRBD1,.,TRBV15,TRBJ1-2,TGTGCCACCAGTCCTATGACAGGGCTCTATGGCTACACCTTC,CATSPMTGLYGYTF